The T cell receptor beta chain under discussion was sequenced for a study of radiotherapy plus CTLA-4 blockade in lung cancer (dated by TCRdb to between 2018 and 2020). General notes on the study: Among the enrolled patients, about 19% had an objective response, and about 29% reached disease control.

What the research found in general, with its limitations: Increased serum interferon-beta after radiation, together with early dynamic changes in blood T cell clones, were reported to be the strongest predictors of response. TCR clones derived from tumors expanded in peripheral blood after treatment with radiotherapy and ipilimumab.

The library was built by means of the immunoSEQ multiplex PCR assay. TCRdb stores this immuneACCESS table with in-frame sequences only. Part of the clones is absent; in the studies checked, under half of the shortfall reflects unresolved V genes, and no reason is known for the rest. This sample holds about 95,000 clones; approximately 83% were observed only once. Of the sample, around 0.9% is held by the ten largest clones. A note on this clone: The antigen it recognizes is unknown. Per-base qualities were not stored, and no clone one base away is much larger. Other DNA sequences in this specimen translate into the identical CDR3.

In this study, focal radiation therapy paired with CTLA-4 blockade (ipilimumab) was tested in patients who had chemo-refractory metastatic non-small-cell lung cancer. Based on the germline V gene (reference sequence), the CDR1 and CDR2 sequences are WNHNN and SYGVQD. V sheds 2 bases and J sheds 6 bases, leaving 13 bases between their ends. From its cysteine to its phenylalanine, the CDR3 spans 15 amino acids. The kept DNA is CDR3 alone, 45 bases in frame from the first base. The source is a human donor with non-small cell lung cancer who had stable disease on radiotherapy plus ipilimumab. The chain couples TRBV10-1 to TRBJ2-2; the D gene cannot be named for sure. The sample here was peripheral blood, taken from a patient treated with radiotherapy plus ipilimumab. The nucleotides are TGCGCCAGCAGTGAGCGTCAAGGGTACGCCGGGGAGCTGTTTTTT. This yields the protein CASSERQGYAGELFF.